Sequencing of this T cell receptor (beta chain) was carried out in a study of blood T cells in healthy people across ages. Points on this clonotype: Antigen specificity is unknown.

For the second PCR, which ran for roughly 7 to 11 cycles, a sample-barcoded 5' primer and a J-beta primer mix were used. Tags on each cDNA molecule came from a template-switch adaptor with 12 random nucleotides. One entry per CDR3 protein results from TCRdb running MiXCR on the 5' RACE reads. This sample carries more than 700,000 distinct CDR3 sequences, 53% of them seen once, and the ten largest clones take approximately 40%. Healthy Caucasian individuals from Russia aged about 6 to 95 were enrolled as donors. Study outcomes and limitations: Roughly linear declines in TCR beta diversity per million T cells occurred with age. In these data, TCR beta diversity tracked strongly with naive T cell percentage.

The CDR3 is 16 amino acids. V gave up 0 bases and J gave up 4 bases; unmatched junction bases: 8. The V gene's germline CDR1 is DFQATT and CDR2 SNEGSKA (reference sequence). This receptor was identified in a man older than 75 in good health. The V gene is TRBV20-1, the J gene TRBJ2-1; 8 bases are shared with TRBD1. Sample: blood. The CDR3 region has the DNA TGCAGTGCTAGAGACCCCTACAGGGGGACGTACAATGAGCAGTTCTTC. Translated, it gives CSARDPYRGTYNEQFF.